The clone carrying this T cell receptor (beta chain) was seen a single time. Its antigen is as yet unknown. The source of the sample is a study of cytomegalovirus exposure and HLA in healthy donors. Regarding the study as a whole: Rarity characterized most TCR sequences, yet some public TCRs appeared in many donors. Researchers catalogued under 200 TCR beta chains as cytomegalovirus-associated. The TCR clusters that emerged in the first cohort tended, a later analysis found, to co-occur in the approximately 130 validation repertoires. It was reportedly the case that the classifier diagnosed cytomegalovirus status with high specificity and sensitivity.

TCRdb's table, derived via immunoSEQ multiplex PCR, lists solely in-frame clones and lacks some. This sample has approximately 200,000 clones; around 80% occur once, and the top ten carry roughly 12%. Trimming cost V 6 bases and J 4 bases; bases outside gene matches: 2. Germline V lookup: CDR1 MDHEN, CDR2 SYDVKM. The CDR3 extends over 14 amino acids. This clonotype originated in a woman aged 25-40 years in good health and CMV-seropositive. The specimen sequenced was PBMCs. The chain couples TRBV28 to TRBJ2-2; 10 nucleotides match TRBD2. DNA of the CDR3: TGTGCCAGCAGACTAGCGGGATTCACCGGGGAGCTGTTTTTT. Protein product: CASRLAGFTGELFF.